The clone carrying this T cell receptor (beta chain) was detected a few times. From germline, CDR1 is MGHDK and CDR2 SYGVNS. V gave up 6 bases and J gave up 5 bases; unmatched junction bases: 3. The CDR3 is made up of 13 amino acids. This sample is part of a study of OX40 agonist ivuxolimab in advanced cancers. Sequencing was performed with immunoSEQ multiplex PCR; in TCRdb, only in-frame clones are kept and a portion is missing. The sample yields about 80,000 clones, around 87% seen once. Material: CD4+ or CD8+ T cells sorted from blood, obtained in a trial of the OX40 agonist ivuxolimab. The chain uses TRBV25-1 and TRBJ1-4; 7 nucleotides line up with TRBD1. The source is an adult with an advanced solid tumor such as melanoma, head and neck, liver or kidney cancer. CDR3 amino acids: CASSRGQNEKLFF. The CDR3, as DNA: TGTGCCAGCAGCCGGGGACAGAATGAAAAACTGTTTTTT.